This T cell receptor (beta chain) was found in a study of T cell responses to AZD1222 COVID-19 vaccine. The CDR3 consists of 14 residues. The V and J ends lost 4 bases and 0 bases, in that order; junction bases with no gene match: 1. Germline V lookup: CDR1 MRHNA, CDR2 SNTAGT. Clones were sequenced by immunoSEQ multiplex PCR, and TCRdb holds only the in-frame ones, with some missing. This sample has 110,000 or so clones; approximately 86% occur once, and the top ten carry around 2.9%. This rearrangement joins TRBV6-4 to TRBJ1-2; the match to TRBD1 covers 8 bases. The TCR was taken from an adult who received the AZD1222 COVID-19 vaccine. Sequenced here: peripheral blood, sampled 28 days after the second AZD1222 dose. This CDR3 reads CASSATGANYGYTF. CDR3 DNA sequence: TGTGCCAGCAGTGCGACAGGGGCTAACTATGGCTACACCTTC.